The source of this T cell receptor beta chain is a study of Graves' ophthalmopathy and Graves' hyperthyroidism (dated by TCRdb to the late 2010s). For the wider study: Hyperthyroidism was considered stable if no progression to ophthalmopathy occurred within 18 months of follow-up. In six hyperthyroidism patients, the T-cell repertoire of thyroid tissue was compared with the T-cell repertoire of blood. To explore V-J signatures that distinguish ophthalmopathy from hyperthyroidism, a discovery set of about 99 patients was enrolled, made up of roughly 41 with ophthalmopathy and some 60 with stable hyperthyroidism. After sampling, hyperthyroidism patients received methimazole starting at 30 mg daily, and ophthalmopathy patients received high-dose intravenous methylprednisolone. The study used signatures of the TCR beta repertoire to tell Graves' ophthalmopathy apart from Graves' hyperthyroidism and to predict which patients would progress to ophthalmopathy. The independent validation cohort included about 19 hyperthyroidism patients plus 17 patients who later progressed from hyperthyroidism to ophthalmopathy. In total, around 140 blood samples were TCR-sequenced: approximately 42 ophthalmopathy, 80 or so hyperthyroidism and approximately 17 hyperthyroidism-to-ophthalmopathy patients. What the authors observed across the whole study: Sample size was not statistically predetermined, and group allocation was not concealed from the investigators. Most expanded thyroid clonotypes with frequency above 0.001 were also detected in blood, suggesting blood repertoires may reflect the thyroid immune response. In cross-validation, the 13-signature model distinguished ophthalmopathy from stable hyperthyroidism with about 89% sensitivity and about 81% specificity, while in the test set the corresponding values were approximately 79% and 70%. In validation, the model predicted ophthalmopathy progression with 55% to 71% sensitivity and around 72% specificity; some 13 predicted patients were CT-confirmed with GO in a median of around 6 months.

As to this clonotype: The antigen this receptor binds is unknown. No much larger clone exists at a distance of one base, and base qualities are not known.

For repertoire sequencing, TCR beta CDR3 regions were amplified from RNA transcripts. The first round of RT-PCR was done with HTBI primers and the Qiagen OneStep RT-PCR kit, and was followed by a second round of multiplex PCR, then size selection and purification. Sequencing of the libraries was carried out on an Illumina HiSeq2000 in paired-end mode with 100 bp reads. For the original study's pipeline: SOAPnuke was used to process the reads, removing any read that contained adapters or uncalled bases, had a mean Phred below 15, or lacked an exact match to the constant primer or identifier. COPE v1.2.5 was used to merge high-quality paired reads. Each unique nucleotide sequence was defined as a clonotype, and clonotypes were aligned to IMGT TRB V, D and J references with MiTCR v1.1. The analysis was limited to V-J combinations with a frequency above 0.0001, which together covered 99.2% of the repertoires. For each V-J combination, a TCR clonal expansion and chaos score was defined as F50 clonal expansion divided by the chaos observed in the TCRdist matrix. Features were reduced by Welch's t-statistics and random forest to around 13 V-J combinations, which fed a naive Bayes classifier. The Morisita-Horn index was used to measure how similar the thyroid and blood repertoires were. TCRdb's own reprocessing of the public reads used fastp at Q25 and MiXCR and kept productive beta chains. Here each entry gathers all rows of one CDR3 protein and keeps the most common genes and DNA. Here the V and J calls rest on TCRdb's processing, not on the authors' analysis. In all, the sample holds over a million distinct CDR3 sequences, and around a third of those were seen once. The ten largest clonotypes hold 11% of the sample.

Patients with hyperthyroidism were aged 18 to 65 years, had been newly diagnosed, and had a disease duration of less than 2 months. Patients were excluded if they had other autoimmune diseases, uncontrolled infections, pregnancy or lactation. Diagnosis relied on clinical symptoms, serum thyroxine, TRAb, thyroid ultrasound and orbital computed tomography. Trizol reagent was used to extract the total RNA, and its quality was then checked on an Agilent 2100 Bioanalyzer. From V the trimming removes 3 bases and from J it removes 5 bases, while the gene matches leave 8 bases of the junction unaccounted for. As encoded in the germline V gene (reference sequence), CDR1 is DFQATT while CDR2 is SNEGSKA. Measured from the cysteine to the phenylalanine, the CDR3 is 14 residues long. Only the CDR3 part of the read is kept: 42 bases, read in frame from the first base.

The chain joins TRBV20-1 to TRBJ2-5; TRBD2 matches 8 bases in the middle. The receptor was derived from an adult man with Graves' hyperthyroidism. The specimen sequenced was peripheral blood or thyroid tissue (not recorded which). The nucleotides read TGCAGTGCTAGCCCGGGAGGGAGAGCGGAGACCCAGTACTTC. This encodes CSASPGGRAETQYF.